These T cell receptor beta chains were read from a single sample in a study of cytomegalovirus exposure and HLA in healthy donors. Produced via immunoSEQ multiplex PCR; TCRdb's table is partial and in-frame only. Altogether about 140,000 clones are present, 80% being singletons, with the ten largest covering less than 1.5%. What was sequenced was PBMCs. These receptors were collected from a female donor in good health and CMV-seronegative. Each CDR3 is given with its conserved first and last residue. D genes are given only for firm matches. Size tells how often a clone was seen (once, few, many) or the class of an expanded clone, and some rows leave it out.

clone_size j_call d_call v_call cdr3_aa cdr3_nt
NA TRBJ1-5 TRBD1 TRBV28 CASRPDRANQPQHF TGTGCCAGCAGGCCCGACAGGGCAAATCAGCCCCAGCATTTT
NA TRBJ2-3 NA TRBV7-9 CASSLDRGSSGTDTQYF TGTGCCAGCAGCTTAGACCGGGGGTCGAGCGGCACAGATACGCAGTATTTT
NA TRBJ2-2 NA TRBV2 CASSERGLANTGELFF TGTGCCAGCAGTGAAAGGGGCCTCGCGAACACCGGGGAGCTGTTTTTT
NA TRBJ1-5 TRBD1 TRBV2 CASSPGTGGYSNQPQHF TGTGCCAGCAGCCCCGGGACAGGGGGTTATAGCAATCAGCCCCAGCATTTT
NA TRBJ2-7 TRBD1 TRBV2 CASKPPGQGFHEQYF TGTGCCAGCAAGCCACCGGGACAGGGTTTCCACGAGCAGTACTTC
many TRBJ1-5 TRBD1 TRBV7-9 CASSLAGGGNQPQHF TGTGCCAGCAGCTTAGCAGGGGGCGGAAATCAGCCCCAGCATTTT
NA TRBJ1-1 TRBD1 TRBV18 CASSLFGQGGMNTEAFF TGTGCCAGCTCATTGTTCGGACAGGGAGGCATGAACACTGAAGCTTTCTTT
NA TRBJ2-7 TRBD1 TRBV27 CASSPDRGLYEQYF TGTGCCAGCAGCCCCGACAGGGGCCTCTACGAGCAGTACTTC
NA TRBJ2-7 TRBD2 TRBV2 CASSEGTSGYEQYF TGTGCCAGCAGTGAAGGGACTAGCGGCTACGAGCAGTACTTC
NA TRBJ2-2 TRBD1 TRBV5-4 CASSLEGAVGTGELFF TGTGCCAGCAGCTTGGAGGGGGCGGTCGGAACCGGGGAGCTGTTTTTT